This TCR beta chain was sequenced for a study of OX40 agonist ivuxolimab in advanced cancers. About the study: Treatment of patients was with ivuxolimab, an agonistic anti-OX40 (CD134) antibody. Two cutaneous melanoma patients and one hepatocellular carcinoma patient, three in all, had partial responses.

Study-level points and caveats: Both blood CD4+ and CD8+ T cells showed clonal growth by week 6 at 0.1 to 3.0 mg/kg.

Generated by immunoSEQ multiplex PCR, the TCRdb table keeps only in-frame clones and is missing some. The sample shows roughly 49,000 clones, around 80% of them seen only once. About this clone: Antigen: not known.

Looked up from germline, CDR1 is MNHNS and CDR2 is SASEGT. CDR3 length equals 14 residues. The V and J ends lost 6 bases and 5 bases respectively, with 16 bases between them. This TCR derives from an adult with an advanced solid tumor such as melanoma, head and neck, liver or kidney cancer. Sequencing used CD4+ or CD8+ T cells sorted from blood, obtained in a trial of the OX40 agonist ivuxolimab. The chain couples TRBV6-1 to TRBJ1-2; tentative D call: TRBD1 (6 bases). The CDR3 nucleotides read TGTGCCAGCAGCCCGAGGGGGGGCGAGTATGGCTACACCTTC. Translating it yields CASSPRGGEYGYTF.